Given below is one TCR beta chain in context. Followed over time, Seattle patients had been enrolled while infection was active. Using immunoSEQ multiplex PCR, the repertoire was profiled, and TCRdb retains in-frame clones only, with some absent. The repertoire includes some 140,000 clones, about four fifths of them detected once, and 5% sits in the top ten. This record comes from a study of blood T cell repertoires in COVID-19. The CDR3 loop spans 12 amino acids. Trimming cost V 3 bases and J 10 bases, with 12 bases left between them. Germline CDR1 is SNHLY and CDR2 is FYNNEI. The sequencing input was peripheral blood. The chain uses TRBV2 and TRBJ1-1; D is uncertain. This sequence originates from a woman aged 70-85 years with COVID-19, enrolled during active disease. The CDR3: CASSDGTRGAFF. CDR3 DNA: TGTGCCAGCAGTGATGGTACCAGAGGAGCTTTCTTT.